These T cell receptor beta chains were read from a single sample in a study of T cells in localized non-small cell lung cancer. Clones were read by immunoSEQ multiplex PCR, and TCRdb kept only the in-frame ones, dropping some. Of approximately 28,000 clones in the sample, roughly 87% were seen once. Sequencing used peripheral blood mononuclear cells, obtained before any cancer treatment. The receptor source for this set is a woman aged 35-75 years with stage III lung adenocarcinoma. Both conserved end residues are part of each CDR3. D genes are given only for firm matches. The listing skips clone size in some rows; elsewhere it reads once, few, many or a size class.

TRBJ2-1 | . | TRBV19 | TRBD2 | CASETGTSGGAKQFF | TGTGCCAGTGAGACCGGGACTAGCGGGGGGGCCAAGCAGTTCTTC
TRBJ2-7 | . | TRBV2 | . | CASRKDGYEQYF | TGTGCCAGCAGAAAGGACGGCTACGAGCAGTACTTC
TRBJ2-7 | . | TRBV10-2 | TRBD2 | CASSGAGGYEQYF | TGCGCCAGCAGTGGAGCGGGAGGCTACGAGCAGTACTTC
TRBJ2-1 | . | TRBV28 | . | CASRQSSYNEQFF | TGTGCCAGCAGACAAAGCTCCTACAATGAGCAGTTCTTC
TRBJ1-1 | . | TRBV11-1 | TRBD1 | CASSPVQGANTEAFF | TGTGCCAGCAGCCCAGTACAGGGGGCGAACACTGAAGCTTTCTTT
TRBJ2-7 | . | TRBV11-2 | . | CASCPLLGGSYEQYF | TGTGCCAGCTGCCCGTTACTTGGTGGCTCCTACGAGCAGTACTTC
TRBJ1-2 | once | TRBV4-1 | TRBD1 | CASSLLTGTGGTMYGYTF | TGCGCCAGCAGCCTTCTAACTGGGACAGGGGGGACCATGTATGGCTACACCTTC
TRBJ2-7 | once | TRBV5-4 | TRBD2 | CASSLSGRAGEQYF | TGTGCCAGCAGCCTCAGCGGGAGGGCGGGCGAGCAGTACTTC
TRBJ2-7 | . | TRBV6-1 | TRBD1 | CASRSGTGVSEQYF | TGTGCCAGCAGGTCCGGGACAGGGGTAAGCGAGCAGTACTTC
TRBJ1-1 | . | TRBV7-8 | . | CASSSDGVGGTEAFF | TGTGCCAGCAGCTCCGATGGGGTAGGTGGGACTGAAGCTTTCTTT
TRBJ1-1 | . | TRBV2 | TRBD1 | CASSEGRGAGAFF | TGTGCCAGCAGTGAGGGCAGGGGGGCCGGAGCTTTCTTT
TRBJ1-5 | . | TRBV7-2 | . | CASSLAHRDQPQHF | TGTGCCAGCAGCTTAGCACACAGAGATCAGCCCCAGCATTTT
TRBJ2-5 | few | TRBV10-3 | . | CAISRPTNAQTQYF | TGTGCCATCAGTCGACCTACGAATGCCCAGACCCAGTACTTC
TRBJ2-4 | . | TRBV18 | . | CASSLHQGLAKNIQYF | TGTGCCAGCTCACTACACCAGGGGCTAGCCAAAAACATTCAGTACTTC
TRBJ1-1 | . | TRBV5-8 | . | CASSLRQGLNTEAFF | TGTGCCAGCAGCTTGCGGCAGGGCCTGAACACTGAAGCTTTCTTT
TRBJ1-4 | . | TRBV23-1 | . | CASSPAQPAFF | TGCGCCAGCAGTCCCGCCCAGCCTGCGTTTTTT
TRBJ1-6 | . | TRBV6-1 | . | CASSEGTENSPLHF | TGTGCCAGCAGTGAAGGGACAGAAAATTCACCCCTCCACTTT
TRBJ1-5 | . | TRBV28 | . | CASSWGSNQPQHF | TGTGCCAGCAGTTGGGGCTCTAATCAGCCCCAGCATTTT
TRBJ1-1 | once | TRBV6-6 | TRBD1 | CASSSNRGITEAFF | TGTGCCAGCAGTTCAAACAGGGGGATCACTGAAGCTTTCTTT
TRBJ2-1 | . | TRBV27 | TRBD2 | CASSLSGTSEQFF | TGTGCCAGCAGTTTATCCGGGACTAGTGAGCAGTTCTTC
TRBJ2-3 | . | TRBV9 | . | CASSVLAASTDTQYF | TGTGCCAGCAGCGTTTTGGCGGCAAGCACAGATACGCAGTATTTT
TRBJ1-2 | . | TRBV5-1 | TRBD1 | CASSSPGQGWSGYTF | TGCGCCAGCAGCTCGCCGGGACAGGGGTGGAGTGGCTACACCTTC
TRBJ2-1 | . | TRBV5-5 | TRBD1 | CASSLERGQSQFF | TGTGCCAGCAGCTTGGAGAGGGGACAGTCGCAGTTCTTC
TRBJ2-3 | . | TRBV7-9 | TRBD1 | CASSRTGDTQYF | TGTGCCAGCAGTCGGACAGGGGATACGCAGTATTTT
TRBJ1-1 | . | TRBV14 | . | CASSQDWGHMNTEAFF | TGTGCCAGCAGCCAAGATTGGGGGCATATGAACACTGAAGCTTTCTTT
TRBJ2-2 | . | TRBV5-5 | TRBD2 | CASSSATSGGATGELFF | TGTGCCAGCAGCTCCGCCACTAGCGGGGGGGCCACCGGGGAGCTGTTTTTT
TRBJ2-2 | . | TRBV28 | . | CASSLSPDTNTGELFF | TGTGCCAGCAGTTTATCCCCGGACACGAACACCGGGGAGCTGTTTTTT
TRBJ2-2 | . | TRBV7-2 | . | CASSLGLSGGRELFF | TGTGCCAGCAGCTTAGGGCTCTCCGGGGGCAGGGAGCTGTTTTTT
TRBJ1-1 | . | TRBV4-3 | . | CASSQERETEAFF | TGCGCCAGCAGCCAAGAAAGGGAGACGGAAGCTTTCTTT
TRBJ2-7 | . | TRBV6-1 | . | CASSEAWGPYEQYF | TGTGCCAGCAGTGAAGCTTGGGGGCCCTACGAGCAGTACTTC
TRBJ2-1 | . | TRBV4-2 | TRBD2 | CASSQDHTSDSYNEQFF | TGTGCCAGCAGCCAAGACCATACTAGCGACTCCTACAATGAGCAGTTCTTC
TRBJ1-2 | . | TRBV7-2 | . | CASSAGVLRVYTF | TGTGCCAGCAGCGCAGGGGTCTTACGCGTCTACACCTTC
TRBJ2-5 | . | TRBV29-1 | . | CSVEGVGTGETQYF | TGCAGCGTTGAAGGTGTGGGTACAGGCGAGACCCAGTACTTC
TRBJ1-2 | . | TRBV5-5 | TRBD1 | CASSTSGTANGYTF | TGTGCCAGCAGCACTTCCGGGACAGCGAATGGCTACACCTTC
TRBJ1-2 | few | TRBV14 | . | CASSQGGNWGSGYTF | TGTGCCAGCAGCCAAGGAGGGAATTGGGGGAGCGGCTACACCTTC
TRBJ1-1 | . | TRBV5-1 | . | CASSPLSSGNTEAFF | TGCGCCAGCAGCCCCCTTTCCTCAGGGAACACTGAAGCTTTCTTT
TRBJ2-7 | . | TRBV9 | . | CASSAWNSGDEQYF | TGTGCCAGCAGCGCCTGGAACTCGGGCGACGAGCAGTACTTC
TRBJ1-1 | . | TRBV13 | . | CASSSLIAGTEAFF | TGTGCCAGCAGCTCCCTAATCGCGGGGACTGAAGCTTTCTTT
TRBJ2-1 | . | TRBV7-3 | . | CASSLGERHEQFF | TGTGCCAGCAGCCTGGGGGAGAGGCATGAGCAGTTCTTC
TRBJ1-1 | . | TRBV7-6 | . | CASSLVPRETDTEAFF | TGTGCCAGCAGCTTAGTCCCCAGGGAGACGGACACTGAAGCTTTCTTT
TRBJ2-1 | . | TRBV28 | TRBD2 | CASSFRRGAYNEQFF | TGTGCCAGCAGTTTTAGACGGGGGGCCTACAATGAGCAGTTCTTC
TRBJ1-1 | . | TRBV5-4 | TRBD1 | CASTMAGQGVKTEAFF | TGTGCCAGCACCATGGCGGGACAGGGGGTAAAGACTGAAGCTTTCTTT
TRBJ1-1 | . | TRBV28 | . | CASSSAGWDFF | TGTGCCAGCAGTTCCGCGGGGTGGGATTTCTTT
TRBJ2-5 | . | TRBV7-7 | . | CASSLGGVDQETQYF | TGTGCCAGCAGCCTCGGCGGGGTCGATCAAGAGACCCAGTACTTC
TRBJ1-1 | . | TRBV27 | . | CASRPEAFF | TGTGCCAGCAGACCGGAAGCTTTCTTT
TRBJ2-1 | . | TRBV29-1 | . | CSVAGQGVGNEQFF | TGCAGCGTTGCGGGGCAGGGAGTAGGCAATGAGCAGTTCTTC
TRBJ1-1 | . | TRBV28 | . | CASSFTTMGTEAFF | TGTGCCAGCAGTTTCACGACGATGGGGACTGAAGCTTTCTTT
TRBJ2-3 | . | TRBV7-2 | TRBD2 | CASSLAPQRGGFTQYF | TGTGCCAGCAGCTTAGCCCCCCAGCGGGGGGGTTTTACGCAGTATTTT
TRBJ1-2 | . | TRBV5-1 | TRBD1 | CASSLSFPTGGEDGYTF | TGCGCCAGCAGCTTGTCTTTTCCGACAGGGGGCGAGGATGGCTACACCTTC
TRBJ2-7 | once | TRBV4-2 | TRBD1 | CASSGTRDRGHEQYF | TGTGCCAGCAGTGGAACCCGGGACAGGGGCCACGAGCAGTACTTC
TRBJ1-6 | . | TRBV7-6 | TRBD1 | CASSPTRGESPLHF | TGTGCCAGCAGCCCAACCAGGGGGGAATCACCCCTCCACTTT
TRBJ2-2 | . | TRBV5-4 | . | CASSRDSLNTGELFF | TGTGCCAGCAGCAGGGACTCCCTGAACACCGGGGAGCTGTTTTTT
TRBJ2-2 | . | TRBV29-1 | TRBD2 | CSVSGGGTGELFF | TGCAGCGTTTCGGGGGGTGGTACCGGGGAGCTGTTTTTT
TRBJ2-1 | once | TRBV7-2 | TRBD2 | CASSLALPAGGRNEQFF | TGTGCCAGCAGCTTAGCGTTACCAGCGGGGGGGCGTAATGAGCAGTTCTTC
TRBJ1-1 | . | TRBV5-1 | TRBD1 | CASSPGQLGAEAFF | TGCGCCAGCAGTCCGGGACAGCTCGGGGCTGAAGCTTTCTTT
TRBJ1-2 | . | TRBV29-1 | . | CSVERVATGVGYTF | TGCAGCGTTGAGAGGGTCGCGACGGGGGTCGGCTACACCTTC
TRBJ2-7 | . | TRBV13 | . | CASSLGDEQYF | TGTGCCAGCAGCTTAGGCGACGAGCAGTACTTC
TRBJ2-7 | few | TRBV4-3 | TRBD1 | CASSQGRTGYSYEQYF | TGCGCCAGCAGCCAAGGTCGGACAGGTTACTCCTACGAGCAGTACTTC
TRBJ2-3 | . | TRBV19 | TRBD2 | CASSSTSGGPGDTQYF | TGTGCCAGTAGTAGCACTAGCGGGGGGCCTGGAGATACGCAGTATTTT